Below are 24 T cell receptor beta chains sequenced from a single sample in a study of molecular identifiers for immune sequencing clone quantification. TCRdb called the PCR reads again in MiXCR, with one record for every CDR3 protein. The data contain 10,000 or so distinct CDR3 sequences, approximately 14% of them singletons. The specimen was naive CD8+ T cells from blood, with Jurkat cell RNA spiked in. Stated subset: FACS-sorted CD8+CD4-CCR7+CD45RA+ naive T cells. These receptors were collected from a human donor in good health. Some libraries in this study had Jurkat cell RNA spiked in.

By share, this clonotype counts as medium-sized. V usage is TRBV6-2 or TRBV6-3 and J usage is TRBJ2-7, with D hard to call. Germline CDR1 MNHEY, CDR2 SVGEGT. Between the trimmed V and J ends, which lost 0 bases and 0 bases, there was a span of 0 bases. CDR3 length equals 12 residues. The CDR3: CASSYSSYEQYF. Written as DNA, the CDR3 is TGTGCCAGCAGTTACTCCTCCTACGAGCAGTACTTC.

This clonotype was recorded many times. The chain has TRBV12-3 or TRBV12-4 and TRBJ2-5; 10 nucleotides line up with TRBD1. With V trimmed by 5 bases and J by 5 bases, 8 bases remained unmatched. CDR3 size: 15 residues. The CDR3 region is CASSPDRGVGETQYF. The CDR3 nucleotides read TGTGCCAGCAGTCCGGACAGGGGGGTAGGGGAGACCCAGTACTTC.

By its share, this clonotype is medium-sized. V is TRBV4-3 and J is TRBJ2-7; 8 bases are a match to TRBD2. Looked up from germline, CDR1 is LGHNA and CDR2 is YSLEER. Trimming at V came to 1 base and at J to 5 bases, leaving 13 bases not matched to a gene. The CDR3 contains 17 residues. CDR3 DNA sequence: TGCGCCAGCAGCCAAGGGACGGTCCGGGGGGGCGCGGACGAGCAGTACTTC. This gives the protein CASSQGTVRGGADEQYF.

This clonotype is labeled as medium-sized (0.01 to 0.1%). The gene calls are TRBV7-2 and TRBJ2-5; 15 nucleotides match TRBD2. With 5 bases clipped from V and 3 bases from J, the junction kept 13 bases outside the gene matches. Germline V gene lookup returns CDR1 SGHTA and CDR2 FQGNSA. The length of the CDR3 is 19 residues. The CDR3 nucleotides read TGTGCCAGCAGCCCCGACATTAGGACTAGCGGGAGGGATAAAGAGACCCAGTACTTC. This sequence encodes CASSPDIRTSGRDKETQYF.

A note on this clonotype: This may arise from a read error, as a much more abundant clone is one base away. The chain couples TRBV12-3 or TRBV12-4 to TRBJ2-1; D is perhaps TRBD2 (5 bases). CDR3 length: 15 amino acids. With 5 bases removed from V and 7 bases from J, the gap between germline ends came to 18 bases. CDR3 nucleotides: TGTGCCAGCAGTCCCCCGTCGGGGTTGTGGAATGAGCAGTTCTTC. It encodes CASSPPSGLWNEQFF.

In this sample, this clonotype is medium-sized. The chain combines TRBV6-1 with TRBJ1-1; 9 bases map to TRBD1. CDR1 MNHNS and CDR2 SASEGT come from the germline V gene. Trimming took 6 bases from V and 4 from J; bases not matched to a gene: 6. The CDR3 extends over 14 amino acids. The DNA for the CDR3 is TGTGCCAGCAGGGATACAGGGGGCACCACTGAAGCTTTCTTT. Translation: CASRDTGGTTEAFF.

By its share, this clonotype is medium-sized. The rearrangement joins TRBV30 to TRBJ2-2; the D gene is possibly TRBD1 (5 bases). CDR1 and CDR2 (germline): GTSNPN, SVGIG (reference sequence). Trimming cost V 8 bases and J 4 bases, with 20 bases left between them. This CDR3 spans 15 amino acids. CDR3 sequence reads: CAHRHRMLGTGELFF. The DNA for the CDR3 is TGTGCCCACCGTCACAGGATGTTAGGCACCGGGGAGCTGTTTTTT.

This clonotype is termed medium-sized. This sequence joins TRBV29-1 and TRBJ1-1; D perhaps matches TRBD1 (5 bases). The germline V gene has CDR1 SQVTM and CDR2 ANQGSEA. The CDR3 is made up of 12 amino acids. Trimming pared 6 bases from V and 0 bases from J, leaving 8 bases between. CDR3 protein: CSVWTLNTEAFF. As DNA, the CDR3 is TGCAGCGTCTGGACACTGAACACTGAAGCTTTCTTT.

This clonotype is medium-sized (0.01 to 0.1%) in the sample. The chain couples TRBV13 to TRBJ1-1; D is uncertain. The CDR3 spans 14 residues. Per the germline V gene, CDR1 is PRHDT and CDR2 is FYEKMQ (reference sequence). The germline V and J ends were trimmed by 0 bases and 4 bases, with 9 bases remaining between them. The CDR3 sequence is CASSLGPLSTEAFF. In DNA form, the CDR3 reads TGTGCCAGCAGCTTAGGCCCCCTGAGCACTGAAGCTTTCTTT.

In this sample, this clonotype is medium-sized. The chain uses TRBV5-1 and TRBJ2-5; D gene uncertain. The CDR3 totals 13 residues. Germline V gene sequence: CDR1 SGHRS, CDR2 YFSETQ. V was shortened by 0 bases and J by 4 bases, with 7 bases between the two germline ends. The CDR3 loop is CASSLATGETQYF. CDR3 coding DNA: TGCGCCAGCAGCTTGGCCACCGGAGAGACCCAGTACTTC.

This clonotype has at least ten counts. The chain joins TRBV3-1 to TRBJ1-1, with D perhaps TRBD1 (5 bases). This CDR3 has 20 residues. Germline V lookup: CDR1 LGHDT, CDR2 YNNKEL (reference sequence). Trimming took 0 bases from V and 6 from J, leaving 29 bases between them. CDR3 protein: CASSQDWAGRGGLTGPEAFF. CDR3 in DNA: TGTGCCAGCAGCCAAGATTGGGCAGGGCGCGGCGGACTTACGGGGCCTGAAGCTTTCTTT.

As to this clonotype: A clone one base away is much larger, so this may be a read error. The chain recombines TRBV7-9 with TRBJ2-7; D is unclear. This CDR3 region has 12 residues. Germline-derived CDR1 and CDR2 are SEHNR and FQNEAQ (reference sequence). The DNA for the CDR3 is TGTGCCAGCAGCTTAGTGGTTTACGAGGAGTACTTC. Its protein is CASSLVVYEEYF.

This clonotype has at least ten counts. V usage is TRBV7-3 and J usage is TRBJ1-3; D is ambiguous. The V gene's germline CDR1 is SGHTA and CDR2 FQGTGA. This CDR3 has 14 amino acids. Trimming cost V 2 bases and J 0 bases, with 5 bases left between them. CDR3 sequence reads: CASSLEASGNTIYF. CDR3 nucleotide sequence: TGTGCCAGCAGCTTAGAAGCCTCTGGAAACACCATATATTTT.

This clonotype is labeled medium-sized. The genes are TRBV4-3 and TRBJ2-3; TRBD2 is a possible D gene (5 bases). The CDR3 runs to 15 residues. Germline assignment: CDR1 LGHNA and CDR2 YSLEER. V was trimmed by 1 base and J by 0 bases, leaving 8 bases between them. CDR3 nucleotides: TGCGCCAGCAGCCAAGGGTCGGGGAGCACAGATACGCAGTATTTT. As protein: CASSQGSGSTDTQYF.

This clonotype was observed at least ten times. The CDR3 protein is CSVEDLLAGGFISYNEQFF. The CDR3 DNA reads TGCAGCGTTGAAGATCTTCTAGCGGGAGGGTTTATTTCCTACAATGAGCAGTTCTTC. The chain recombines TRBV29-1 with TRBJ2-1; 12 positions agree with TRBD2. CDR1 and CDR2 from the germline V gene are SQVTM and ANQGSEA. CDR3 length: 19 residues. The ends lost 0 bases at V and 1 base at J; junction bases unmatched: 10.

By frequency in the sample, this clonotype is medium-sized (0.01 to 0.1%). CDR3 protein: CASSLIGNEKLFF. The CDR3 nucleotides read TGTGCCAGCAGTTTAATCGGTAATGAAAAACTGTTTTTT. The J gene is TRBJ1-4, the V gene TRBV27; D unresolved. CDR1 MNHEY and CDR2 SMNVEV come from the germline V gene (reference sequence). The CDR3 covers 13 residues. Trimming took 2 bases from V and 4 from J, leaving 5 bases between them.

This chain connects TRBV14 to TRBJ2-7; D uncertain. V was clipped by 1 base and J by 3 bases, with 16 bases between them. CDR1 and CDR2 from the germline V gene are SGHDN and FVKESK. This CDR3 has 16 residues. This CDR3 reads CASSQVGSFSSYEQYF. The CDR3 coding sequence is TGTGCCAGCAGCCAAGTTGGGTCCTTCAGCAGCTACGAGCAGTACTTC. Full variable domain (rest looked up from reference TRBV14 and TRBJ2-7): EAGVTQFPSHSVIEKGQTVTLRCDPISGHDNLYWYRRVMGKEIKFLLHFVKESKQDESGMPNNRFLAERTGGTYSTLKVQPAELEDSGVYFCASSQVGSFSSYEQYFGPGTRLTVT.

This clonotype was picked up many times. CDR3 protein: CASTDRSHTQYF. The CDR3 region has the DNA TGTGCCAGCACCGACAGGTCGCATACGCAGTATTTT. This sequence joins TRBV2 and TRBJ2-3, with D possibly matching TRBD1 (6 bases). The V gene's germline CDR1 is SNHLY and CDR2 FYNNEI. The CDR3 totals 12 residues. V was pared by 7 bases and J by 7 bases, with 12 bases between.

Relative to its sample, this clonotype is medium-sized. The chain joins TRBV7-9 to TRBJ1-1; 11 bases map to TRBD1. The CDR3 covers 14 residues. Germline trimming cut 5 bases from V and 11 bases from J; bases unmatched to any gene: 10. CDR1 SEHNR and CDR2 FQNEAQ come from the germline V gene (reference sequence). CDR3 DNA: TGTGCCAGCAGCGCGGGGGGACAGGGGGGTTCGGCTTTCTTT. Translated, it gives CASSAGGQGGSAFF.

By sample fraction, this clonotype is medium-sized. J is TRBJ2-7 and V is TRBV9; a possible D gene is TRBD1 (6 bases). This CDR3 has 12 residues. CDR1 and CDR2 (germline): SGDLS, YYNGEE. Trimming shortened V by 3 bases and J by 7 bases, and 11 bases separated the two germline ends. The CDR3 protein is CASSGQAREQYF. CDR3 in DNA: TGTGCCAGCAGCGGACAGGCTCGGGAGCAGTACTTC.

This clonotype counts as medium-sized. The chain employs TRBV27 and TRBJ2-5; D unresolved. V dropped 0 bases and J dropped 2 bases, with 4 bases sitting between them. Germline CDR1 and CDR2: MNHEY and SMNVEV (reference sequence). CDR3 length equals 13 residues. The CDR3 reads CASSLSQQETQYF. For the CDR3, the DNA is TGTGCCAGCAGTTTATCGCAGCAAGAGACCCAGTACTTC.

Points on this clonotype: A much bigger clone sits one base away, suggesting this may be a read error. In this CDR3 the conserved last residue, phenylalanine or tryptophan, is missing, so a read error is likely. The rearrangement joins TRBV12-3 or TRBV12-4 to TRBJ2-7; 7 bases align to TRBD1. This CDR3 spans 14 amino acids. V gave up 4 bases and J gave up 4 bases; unmatched junction bases: 7. CDR3 coding DNA: TGTGCCAGCAGTTCGACAGGGTCTTGGTACGAGCAGTACCTC. Amino acids: CASSSTGSWYEQYL.

This clonotype was detected many times. The chain links TRBV11-2 to TRBJ2-7; 8 nucleotides align to TRBD2. V lost 1 base to trimming and J lost 3 bases; unmatched junction nucleotides: 5. Germline V lookup: CDR1 SGHAT, CDR2 FQNNGV. The CDR3 loop spans 15 amino acids. The CDR3 DNA sequence: TGTGCCAGCAGCTTAGGGTCCGGGGGGGGCTACGAGCAGTACTTC. Protein sequence: CASSLGSGGGYEQYF.

At least ten counts were recorded for this clonotype. The chain recombines TRBV7-6 with TRBJ1-4, with D unclear. Germline values: CDR1 SGHVS, CDR2 FNYEAQ. Trimming shortened V by 4 bases and J by 7 bases, and 10 bases separated the two germline ends. This CDR3 spans 13 amino acids. The CDR3, as DNA: TGTGCCAGCAGCTCGGCCGTAGGTGAAAAACTGTTTTTT. This translates into CASSSAVGEKLFF.